A selection of T cell receptor beta chains follows, all from one sample in a study of T cell repertoires in cytomegalovirus infection. TCRdb called the reads again in MiXCR, with one record for every CDR3 protein. The sample carries about 600,000 distinct CDR3 sequences, approximately 25% recorded once. The sequenced sample was CD8+ T cells from PBMCs. Every receptor here comes from a human donor in good health (CMV status not recorded). Some clones in this sample may be carry-over from other donors' samples. Each CDR3 is given with its conserved first and last residue. The D gene is left open where the match is weak. Clone size is stated in some rows and not others, as once, few, many or a class when expanded.

cdr3_aa: CASSYPGGGARDEQFF; cdr3_nt: TGTGCCAGCAGTTACCCTGGCGGGGGGGCCAGGGATGAGCAGTTCTTC; v_call: TRBV6-2/TRBV6-3; clone_size: few; d_call: TRBD2; j_call: TRBJ2-1
cdr3_aa: CSVAGVEQFF; cdr3_nt: TGCAGCGTTGCGGGGGTTGAGCAGTTCTTC; v_call: TRBV29-1; clone_size: NA; d_call: NA; j_call: TRBJ2-1
cdr3_aa: CASSLPIRDSYLRNTIYF; cdr3_nt: TGTGCCAGCAGTTTACCAATCCGGGACAGTTACTTACGAAACACCATATATTTT; v_call: TRBV28; clone_size: few; d_call: TRBD1; j_call: TRBJ1-3
cdr3_aa: CASSDGTHGYTF; cdr3_nt: TGTGCCAGCAGCGACGGGACTCATGGCTACACCTTC; v_call: TRBV25-1; clone_size: few; d_call: NA; j_call: TRBJ1-2
cdr3_aa: CASSAGVPSNQPQHF; cdr3_nt: TGTGCCAGCAGCGCAGGGGTTCCGAGCAATCAGCCCCAGCATTTT; v_call: TRBV9; clone_size: few; d_call: NA; j_call: TRBJ1-5
cdr3_aa: CAVLNGKTYEQYF; cdr3_nt: TGTGCCGTACTTAACGGGAAGACCTACGAGCAGTACTTC; v_call: TRBV10-3; clone_size: many; d_call: NA; j_call: TRBJ2-7
cdr3_aa: CASSYSPSGVPDTQYF; cdr3_nt: TGTGCCAGCAGTTACTCACCTAGCGGGGTCCCAGATACGCAGTATTTT; v_call: TRBV6-6; clone_size: few; d_call: TRBD2; j_call: TRBJ2-3
cdr3_aa: CASSIEELRTADTEAFF; cdr3_nt: TGTGCCAGTAGTATTGAGGAACTTCGGACGGCGGACACTGAAGCTTTCTTT; v_call: TRBV19; clone_size: few; d_call: NA; j_call: TRBJ1-1
cdr3_aa: CSARTGGSYEQYF; cdr3_nt: TGCAGTGCGAGAACAGGGGGCTCGTACGAGCAGTACTTC; v_call: TRBV20-1; clone_size: NA; d_call: TRBD1; j_call: TRBJ2-7
cdr3_aa: CSVTEDTDTQYF; cdr3_nt: TGCAGCGTCACAGAGGACACAGATACGCAGTATTTT; v_call: TRBV29-1; clone_size: NA; d_call: NA; j_call: TRBJ2-3
cdr3_aa: CSARSPGEDYGYTF; cdr3_nt: TGCAGTGCTAGATCGCCGGGAGAAGACTATGGCTACACCTTC; v_call: TRBV20-1; clone_size: NA; d_call: NA; j_call: TRBJ1-2
cdr3_aa: CATLSLDVHEQYF; cdr3_nt: TGTGCCACTCTATCTTTGGATGTGCACGAGCAGTACTTC; v_call: TRBV7-9; clone_size: NA; d_call: NA; j_call: TRBJ2-7
cdr3_aa: CASAPARGALPTDTQYF; cdr3_nt: TGTGCCAGCGCCCCGGCGCGGGGGGCCCTCCCCACAGATACGCAGTATTTT; v_call: TRBV7-9; clone_size: many; d_call: TRBD2; j_call: TRBJ2-3
cdr3_aa: CASSYGASGGGAYEQFF; cdr3_nt: TGTGCCAGCAGTTACGGGGCCAGTGGCGGGGGGGCCTATGAGCAGTTCTTC; v_call: TRBV6-2/TRBV6-3; clone_size: NA; d_call: TRBD2; j_call: TRBJ2-1
cdr3_aa: CASNSYSNEQFF; cdr3_nt: TGTGCCAGCAACTCTTACTCAAATGAGCAGTTCTTC; v_call: TRBV5-4; clone_size: NA; d_call: NA; j_call: TRBJ2-1
cdr3_aa: CASSTGLYTGELFF; cdr3_nt: TGTGCCAGCAGCACGGGGCTTTACACCGGGGAGCTGTTTTTT; v_call: TRBV6-1; clone_size: NA; d_call: NA; j_call: TRBJ2-2
cdr3_aa: CSVMGTGGFNFF; cdr3_nt: TGCAGTGTTATGGGGACAGGAGGTTTTAATTTCTTT; v_call: TRBV20-1; clone_size: NA; d_call: TRBD1; j_call: TRBJ1-1
cdr3_aa: CASHAGLQGTYGYTF; cdr3_nt: TGTGCCAGCCACGCAGGGTTACAGGGTACCTATGGCTACACCTTC; v_call: TRBV7-2; clone_size: many; d_call: NA; j_call: TRBJ1-2
cdr3_aa: CATPSGENTGELFF; cdr3_nt: TGTGCCACCCCCAGCGGGGAGAACACCGGGGAGCTGTTTTTT; v_call: TRBV10-3; clone_size: NA; d_call: TRBD2; j_call: TRBJ2-2
cdr3_aa: CASSSLGRPSSYNEQFF; cdr3_nt: TGTGCCAGCAGCTCATTGGGGCGGCCGAGCTCCTACAATGAGCAGTTCTTC; v_call: TRBV7-6; clone_size: few; d_call: NA; j_call: TRBJ2-1
cdr3_aa: CASSQDMQVLGFLDTQYF; cdr3_nt: TGTGCCAGCAGCCAAGATATGCAGGTTTTAGGGTTCCTGGATACGCAGTATTTT; v_call: TRBV3-1; clone_size: few; d_call: NA; j_call: TRBJ2-3
cdr3_aa: CASSGGEGAGTEAFF; cdr3_nt: TGTGCCAGCAGTGGAGGGGAGGGGGCAGGCACTGAAGCTTTCTTT; v_call: TRBV2; clone_size: NA; d_call: TRBD1; j_call: TRBJ1-1